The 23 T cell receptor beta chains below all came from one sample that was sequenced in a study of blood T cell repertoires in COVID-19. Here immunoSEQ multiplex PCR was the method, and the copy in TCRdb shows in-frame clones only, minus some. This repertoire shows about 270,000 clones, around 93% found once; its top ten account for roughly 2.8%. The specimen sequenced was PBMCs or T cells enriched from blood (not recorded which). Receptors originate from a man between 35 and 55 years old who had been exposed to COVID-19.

The CDR3 spells CASRYRDEQFF. CDR3 DNA: TGTGCCAGCAGGTACAGGGATGAGCAGTTCTTC. The rearrangement links TRBV2 to TRBJ2-1; perhaps TRBD1 as D (6 bases). Trimming left V 6 bases short and J 8 bases short, with 8 bases between. Germline V CDR1 and CDR2: SNHLY, FYNNEI. This CDR3 has 11 amino acids. The whole variable domain, filled in from reference TRBV2 and TRBJ2-1, reads EPEVTQTPSHQVTQMGQEVILRCVPISNHLYFYWYRQILGQKVEFLVSFYNNEISEKSEIFDDQFSVERPDGSNFTLKIRSTKLEDSAMYFCASRYRDEQFFGPGTRLTVL.

For the CDR3, the DNA is TGTGCCAGCAGTGTCGCCTTGACAGGGACCTATAATTCACCCCTCCACTTT. Translation gives CASSVALTGTYNSPLHF. The J gene is TRBJ1-6, the V gene TRBV28; 7 bases fit TRBD1. CDR3 length: 17 amino acids. Germline V gives CDR1 MDHEN, CDR2 SYDVKM. J gave up 2 bases and V 5 bases, and 9 bases lay outside the gene matches.

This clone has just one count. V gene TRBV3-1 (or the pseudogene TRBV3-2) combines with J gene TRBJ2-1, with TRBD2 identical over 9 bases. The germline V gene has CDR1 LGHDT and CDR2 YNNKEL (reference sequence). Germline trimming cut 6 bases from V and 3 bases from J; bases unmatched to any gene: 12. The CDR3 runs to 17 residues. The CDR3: CASSRNPGLADYNEQFF. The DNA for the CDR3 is TGTGCCAGCAGTCGCAACCCGGGACTAGCAGACTACAATGAGCAGTTCTTC.

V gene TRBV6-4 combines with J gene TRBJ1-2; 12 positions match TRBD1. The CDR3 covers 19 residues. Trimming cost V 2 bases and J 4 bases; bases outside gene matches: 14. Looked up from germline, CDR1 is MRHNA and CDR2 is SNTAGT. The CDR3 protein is CASSDPQRGQGAKGYGYTF. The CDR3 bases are TGTGCCAGCAGTGACCCGCAGAGGGGACAGGGGGCGAAGGGCTATGGCTACACCTTC.

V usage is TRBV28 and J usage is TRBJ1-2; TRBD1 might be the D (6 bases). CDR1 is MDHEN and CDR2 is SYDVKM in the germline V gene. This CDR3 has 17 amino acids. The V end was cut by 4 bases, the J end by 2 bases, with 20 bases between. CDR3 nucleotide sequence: TGTGCCAGCAGTTCCCTATCTCCCACGACAGGAAACTATGGCTACACCTTC. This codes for CASSSLSPTTGNYGYTF.

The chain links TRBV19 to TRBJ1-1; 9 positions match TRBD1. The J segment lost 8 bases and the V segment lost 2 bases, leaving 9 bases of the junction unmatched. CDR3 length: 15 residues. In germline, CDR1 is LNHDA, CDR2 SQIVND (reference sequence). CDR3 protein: CASSIRGQGNREAFF. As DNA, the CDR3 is TGTGCCAGTAGTATACGGGGACAGGGTAATCGGGAAGCTTTCTTT.

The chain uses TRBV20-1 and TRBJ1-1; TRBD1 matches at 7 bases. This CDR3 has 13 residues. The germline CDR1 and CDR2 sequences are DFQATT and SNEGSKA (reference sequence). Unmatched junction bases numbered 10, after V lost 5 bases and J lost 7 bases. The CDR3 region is CSAGETGFHEAFF. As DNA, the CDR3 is TGCAGTGCTGGTGAGACAGGGTTCCATGAAGCTTTCTTT.

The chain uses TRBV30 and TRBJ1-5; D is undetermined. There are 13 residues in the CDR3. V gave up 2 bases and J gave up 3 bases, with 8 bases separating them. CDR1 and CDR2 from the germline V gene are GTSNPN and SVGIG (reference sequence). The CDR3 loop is CAWSWQVNQPQHF. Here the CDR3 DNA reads TGTGCCTGGAGTTGGCAGGTCAATCAGCCCCAGCATTTT.

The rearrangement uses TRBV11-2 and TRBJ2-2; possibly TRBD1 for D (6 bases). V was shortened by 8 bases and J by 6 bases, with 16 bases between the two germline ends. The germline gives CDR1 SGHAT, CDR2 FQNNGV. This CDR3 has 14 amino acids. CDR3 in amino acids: CASSGAGKPGELFF. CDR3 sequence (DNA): TGTGCCAGCTCAGGGGCAGGGAAGCCCGGGGAGCTGTTTTTT.

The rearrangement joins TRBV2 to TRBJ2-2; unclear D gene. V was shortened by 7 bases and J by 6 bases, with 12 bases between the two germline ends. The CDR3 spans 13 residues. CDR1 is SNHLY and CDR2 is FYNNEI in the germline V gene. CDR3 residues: CASTGSSAGELFF. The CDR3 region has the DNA TGTGCCAGCACTGGTAGCAGCGCCGGGGAGCTGTTTTTT.

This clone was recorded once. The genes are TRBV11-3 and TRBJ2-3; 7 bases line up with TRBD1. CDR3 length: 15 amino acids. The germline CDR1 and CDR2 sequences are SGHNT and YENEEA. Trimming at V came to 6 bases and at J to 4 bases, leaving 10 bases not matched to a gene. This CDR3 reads CASSTRQGEADTQYF. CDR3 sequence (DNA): TGTGCCAGCAGTACCAGACAGGGCGAGGCAGATACGCAGTATTTT. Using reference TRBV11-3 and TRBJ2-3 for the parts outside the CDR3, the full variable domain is EAGVVQSPRYKIIEKKQPVAFWCNPISGHNTLYWYLQNLGQGPELLIRYENEEAVDDSQLPKDRFSAERLKGVDSTLKIQPAELGDSAVYLCASSTRQGEADTQYFGPGTRLTVL.

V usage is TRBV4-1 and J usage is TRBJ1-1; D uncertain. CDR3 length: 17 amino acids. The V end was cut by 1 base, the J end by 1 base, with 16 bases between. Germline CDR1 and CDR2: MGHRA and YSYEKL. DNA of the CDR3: TGCGCCAGCAGCCAAGGAGGTTCGCGGCAGACGAACACTGAAGCTTTCTTT. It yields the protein CASSQGGSRQTNTEAFF.

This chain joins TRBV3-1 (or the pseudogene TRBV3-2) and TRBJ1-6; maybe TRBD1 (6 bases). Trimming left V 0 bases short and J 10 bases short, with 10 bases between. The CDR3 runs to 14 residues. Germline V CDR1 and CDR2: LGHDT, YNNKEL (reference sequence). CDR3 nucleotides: TGTGCCAGCAGCCAAGATCATCAGGGGTCACCCCTCCACTTT. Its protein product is CASSQDHQGSPLHF.

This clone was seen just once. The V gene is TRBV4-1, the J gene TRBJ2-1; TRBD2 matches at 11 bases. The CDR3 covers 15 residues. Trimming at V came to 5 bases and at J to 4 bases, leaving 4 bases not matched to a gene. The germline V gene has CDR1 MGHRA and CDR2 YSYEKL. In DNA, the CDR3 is TGCGCCAGCAGCTCGGGACTAGCGGTTTACAATGAGCAGTTCTTC. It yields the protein CASSSGLAVYNEQFF.

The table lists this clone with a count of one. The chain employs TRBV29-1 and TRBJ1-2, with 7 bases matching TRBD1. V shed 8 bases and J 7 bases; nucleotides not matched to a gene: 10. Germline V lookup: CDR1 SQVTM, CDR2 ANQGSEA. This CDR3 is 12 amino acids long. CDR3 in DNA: TGCAGCACCCGGGACAGCAGGACTGGCTACACCTTC. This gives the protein CSTRDSRTGYTF.

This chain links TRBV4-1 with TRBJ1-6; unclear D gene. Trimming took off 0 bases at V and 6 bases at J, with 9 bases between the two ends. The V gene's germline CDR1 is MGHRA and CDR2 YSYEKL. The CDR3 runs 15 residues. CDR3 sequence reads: CASSQESGGNSPLHF. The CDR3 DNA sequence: TGCGCCAGCAGCCAAGAATCTGGAGGTAATTCACCCCTCCACTTT.

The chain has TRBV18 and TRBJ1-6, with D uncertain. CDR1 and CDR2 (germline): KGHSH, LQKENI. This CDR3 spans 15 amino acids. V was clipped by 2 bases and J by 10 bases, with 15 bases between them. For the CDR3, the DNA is TGTGCCAGCTCACCAATAGATAGGAGGCACTCACCCCTCCACTTT. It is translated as CASSPIDRRHSPLHF.

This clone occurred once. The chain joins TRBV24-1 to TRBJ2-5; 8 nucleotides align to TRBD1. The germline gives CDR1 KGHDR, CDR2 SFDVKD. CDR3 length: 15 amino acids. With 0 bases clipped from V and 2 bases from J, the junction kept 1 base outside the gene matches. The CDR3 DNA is TGTGCCACCAGTGATTTGAGGACAGGGCAAGAGACCCAGTACTTC. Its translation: CATSDLRTGQETQYF.

Here the CDR3 DNA reads TGTGCCAGCAGTGACAGATCCAATCAGCCCCAGCATTTT. Translating it yields CASSDRSNQPQHF. V usage is TRBV6-1 and J usage is TRBJ1-5; D is unclear. From germline, CDR1 is MNHNS and CDR2 SASEGT. V lost 3 bases and J 3 bases, leaving 6 bases between the germline ends. This CDR3 spans 13 amino acids.

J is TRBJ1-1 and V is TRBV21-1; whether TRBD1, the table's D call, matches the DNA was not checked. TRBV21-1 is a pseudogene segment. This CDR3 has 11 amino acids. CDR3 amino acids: CASRYQGEAFF. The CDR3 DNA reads TGTGCCAGCAGGTATCAGGGTGAAGCTTTCTTT.

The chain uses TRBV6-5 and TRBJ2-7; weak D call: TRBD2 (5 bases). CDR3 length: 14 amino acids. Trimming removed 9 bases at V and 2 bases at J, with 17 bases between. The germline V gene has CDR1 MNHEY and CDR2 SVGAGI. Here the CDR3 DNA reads TGTGCCAGTAGAGAGGGCGTAGGAACCTACGAGCAGTACTTC. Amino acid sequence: CASREGVGTYEQYF.

The CDR3 sequence is CASTTSVSGELFF. Here the CDR3 DNA reads TGTGCCAGCACAACTAGCGTATCCGGGGAGCTGTTTTTT. The chain recombines TRBV6-5 with TRBJ2-2; 7 bases align to TRBD2. Germline V gene lookup returns CDR1 MNHEY and CDR2 SVGAGI. This CDR3 spans 13 amino acids. The J segment lost 6 bases and the V segment lost 7 bases, leaving 5 bases of the junction unmatched.

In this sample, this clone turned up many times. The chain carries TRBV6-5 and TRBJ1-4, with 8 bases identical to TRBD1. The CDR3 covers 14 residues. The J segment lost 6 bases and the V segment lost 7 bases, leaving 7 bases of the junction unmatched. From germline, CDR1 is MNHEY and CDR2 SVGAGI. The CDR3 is CASNYDRGDEKLFF. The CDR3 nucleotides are TGTGCCAGCAACTATGACAGGGGAGATGAAAAACTGTTTTTT.